This TCR beta chain emerged from a study of Tregs in tolerant kidney transplant recipients. Findings and limits, study-wide: The most relevant donor-specific Treg TCRbeta repertoire apparently came from expansion with activated donor B cells. No direct test of biological reproducibility was done here. The small number of patients limits these findings pending further validation.

Method: immunoSEQ multiplex PCR; TCRdb's copy keeps in-frame clones and lacks some. The table records tens of thousands of clones, around 83% of them present only once. The CDR3 spans 14 residues. CDR1 and CDR2 from the germline V gene are LNHNV and YYDKDF (reference sequence). Trimming took off 4 bases at V and 4 bases at J, with 13 bases between the two ends. Thawed PBMCs were FACS-sorted into unstimulated CD4+CD25+CD127- regulatory T cells, CD4+CD25- non-regulatory cells, CD4 and CD8 cells. On this clone: What it binds is not known.

This TCR was recovered from a human donor in good health. V usage is TRBV15 and J usage is TRBJ2-5; D remains ambiguous. The material sequenced was CD4+ T cells from blood. The CDR3 loop is CATSKTPHRETQYF. CDR3 coding DNA: TGTGCCACCAGCAAGACCCCACACCGAGAGACCCAGTACTTC.